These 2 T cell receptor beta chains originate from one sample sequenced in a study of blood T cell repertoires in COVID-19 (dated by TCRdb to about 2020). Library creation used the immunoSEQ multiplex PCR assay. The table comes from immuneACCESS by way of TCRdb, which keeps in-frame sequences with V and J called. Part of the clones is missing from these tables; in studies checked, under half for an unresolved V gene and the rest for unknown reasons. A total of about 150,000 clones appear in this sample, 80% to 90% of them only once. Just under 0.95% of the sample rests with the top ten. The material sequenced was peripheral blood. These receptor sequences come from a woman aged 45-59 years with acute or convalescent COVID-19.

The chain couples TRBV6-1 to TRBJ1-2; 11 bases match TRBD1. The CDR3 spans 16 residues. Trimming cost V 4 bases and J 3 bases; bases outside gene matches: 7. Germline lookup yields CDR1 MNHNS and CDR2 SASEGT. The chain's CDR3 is CASSASRDRGYYGYTF. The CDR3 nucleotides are TGTGCCAGCAGTGCGTCCCGGGACAGGGGGTACTATGGCTACACCTTC.

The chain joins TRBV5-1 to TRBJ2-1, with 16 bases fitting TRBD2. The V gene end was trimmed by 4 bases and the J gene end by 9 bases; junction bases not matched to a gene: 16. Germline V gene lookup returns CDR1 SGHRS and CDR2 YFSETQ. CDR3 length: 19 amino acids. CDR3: CASSLSGTSGRGGDTEQFF. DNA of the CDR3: TGCGCCAGCAGCCTATCCGGGACTAGCGGGAGGGGAGGGGATACTGAGCAGTTCTTC.